These 21 T cell receptor beta chains share one sample of origin, sequenced in a study of cytomegalovirus exposure and HLA in healthy donors. The assay was immunoSEQ multiplex PCR, and TCRdb's table has in-frame clones only and misses some. Of about 340,000 clones listed, roughly 89% are singletons. Sequencing was carried out using PBMCs. The receptors stem from a woman aged 18-35 years in good health and CMV-seronegative.

J is TRBJ2-1 and V is TRBV14; 8 nucleotides align to TRBD1. The CDR3 runs to 14 residues. Per germline, CDR1 SGHDN and CDR2 FVKESK. With 3 bases clipped from V and 7 bases from J, the junction kept 5 bases outside the gene matches. For the CDR3, the DNA is TGTGCCAGCAGCCACGGGGACAGGCGGAATGAGCAGTTCTTC. It translates to CASSHGDRRNEQFF. The variable domain in full, with the rest retrieved from reference TRBV14 and TRBJ2-1, is EAGVTQFPSHSVIEKGQTVTLRCDPISGHDNLYWYRRVMGKEIKFLLHFVKESKQDESGMPNNRFLAERTGGTYSTLKVQPAELEDSGVYFCASSHGDRRNEQFFGPGTRLTVL.

The chain carries TRBV6-1 and TRBJ1-2, with 10 bases aligning to TRBD1. This CDR3 has 13 amino acids. V was clipped by 7 bases and J by 8 bases; unmatched bases: 7. Per germline, CDR1 MNHNS and CDR2 SASEGT. Written as DNA, the CDR3 is TGTGCCAGCAACTTAGGGACAGGGGTCGGCTACACCTTC. Its translation is CASNLGTGVGYTF.

V gene TRBV7-3 combines with J gene TRBJ2-2; D is undetermined. This CDR3 spans 12 amino acids. V lost 1 base and J 7 bases, leaving 4 bases between the germline ends. CDR1 is SGHTA, CDR2 FQGTGA, per germline. Here the CDR3 reads CASSLNGGELFF. CDR3 DNA: TGTGCCAGCAGCTTAAACGGCGGGGAGCTGTTTTTT.

This chain connects TRBV4-2 to TRBJ2-5; 7 bases are a match to TRBD1. The CDR3 extends over 15 amino acids. With V trimmed by 6 bases and J by 5 bases, 12 bases remained unmatched. Germline V gives CDR1 LGHNA, CDR2 YNFKEQ. The CDR3 is CASRPTVTGLETQYF. In DNA form, the CDR3 reads TGTGCCAGCAGACCGACCGTGACAGGGCTGGAGACCCAGTACTTC.

CDR3 bases: TGCAGCGTTGAAAAGGGTAGCGGGCGCTTTTCCTACAATGAGCAGTTCTTC. This codes for CSVEKGSGRFSYNEQFF. The V call is TRBV29-1, the J call TRBJ2-1; 7 nucleotides align to TRBD2. The CDR3 contains 17 residues. Germline CDR1 SQVTM, CDR2 ANQGSEA. V lost 2 bases, J lost 1 base, and 11 bases stayed unmatched.

This clone was observed once. CDR3 sequence: CASSTRTWVSSYEQYF. The CDR3 DNA reads as TGTGCCAGCAGTACCCGGACTTGGGTTAGCTCCTACGAGCAGTACTTC. The chain has TRBV28 and TRBJ2-7; perhaps TRBD2 as D (5 bases). Germline-derived CDR1 and CDR2 are MDHEN and SYDVKM. V lost 5 bases and J 0 bases, leaving 17 bases between the germline ends. The CDR3 consists of 16 residues.

V gene TRBV15 combines with J gene TRBJ1-2; D gene ambiguous. The CDR3 has 16 residues. The V and J ends lost 3 bases and 4 bases respectively, with 18 bases between them. CDR1 and CDR2 (germline): LNHNV, YYDKDF (reference sequence). The CDR3 sequence is CATSSVTETHLYGYTF. The CDR3 coding sequence is TGTGCCACCAGCAGTGTTACAGAAACCCACCTCTATGGCTACACCTTC. The full variable domain, its missing parts supplied by reference TRBV15 and TRBJ1-2, is DAMVIQNPRYQVTQFGKPVTLSCSQTLNHNVMYWYQQKSSQAPKLLFHYYDKDFNNEADTPDNFQSRRPNTSFCFLDIRSPGLGDTAMYLCATSSVTETHLYGYTFGSGTRLTVV.

The V and J genes are TRBV14 and TRBJ1-1, with D possibly matching TRBD1 (5 bases). CDR1 and CDR2 (germline): SGHDN, FVKESK. The CDR3 has 15 residues. V was cut by 1 base and J by 9 bases, with 18 bases left in between. The CDR3 DNA follows: TGTGCCAGCAGCCAAGTCGGGGGGAGGGAACGGAAAGCTTTCTTT. The encoded protein is CASSQVGGRERKAFF.

The V call is TRBV28, the J call TRBJ2-3; D remains ambiguous. The CDR3 runs to 12 residues. The V and J ends lost 5 bases and 6 bases respectively, with 9 bases between them. Germline CDR1 is MDHEN and CDR2 is SYDVKM. Here the CDR3 reads CASSLISDTQYF. The CDR3 DNA follows: TGTGCCAGCAGTCTAATTTCCGATACGCAGTATTTT.

This chain joins TRBV6-5 and TRBJ2-4; D is possibly TRBD1 (6 bases). The CDR3 is 13 amino acids. Per germline, CDR1 MNHEY and CDR2 SVGAGI. V dropped 6 bases and J dropped 10 bases, with 16 bases sitting between them. The CDR3 region has the DNA TGTGCCAGCAGACGGGACACCTCAAGGATTCAGTACTTC. The encoded protein is CASRRDTSRIQYF.

The chain combines TRBV28 with TRBJ1-5, with TRBD1 matching 8 bases. There are 14 residues in the CDR3. Germline lookup yields CDR1 MDHEN and CDR2 SYDVKM. J lost 7 bases, V lost 4 bases, and 6 bases had no gene match. The CDR3 protein is CASSWQGAGQPQHF. The CDR3, as DNA: TGTGCCAGCAGTTGGCAGGGGGCTGGGCAGCCCCAGCATTTT.

The chain is built from TRBV30 and TRBJ1-1; TRBD1 is a possible D gene (5 bases). The V gene lost 2 bases and the J gene lost 0 bases, with 7 bases spanning the gap. The CDR3 consists of 13 residues. Germline CDR1 GTSNPN, CDR2 SVGIG (reference sequence). CDR3 sequence reads: CAWSPGLNTEAFF. DNA of the CDR3: TGTGCCTGGAGTCCAGGGTTGAACACTGAAGCTTTCTTT.

The chain carries TRBV4-3 and TRBJ2-7; perhaps TRBD2 as D (6 bases). V was shortened by 0 bases and J by 6 bases, with 9 bases between the two germline ends. CDR3 length: 13 residues. The germline V gene has CDR1 LGHNA and CDR2 YSLEER. For the CDR3, the DNA is TGCGCCAGCAGCCAAGACCCCGGGGGCGAGCAGTACTTC. Its protein is CASSQDPGGEQYF.

This clone appeared a single time. The chain employs TRBV6-5 and TRBJ2-3, with a possible D match to TRBD1 (6 bases). CDR3 length: 15 residues. V lost 2 bases, J lost 2 bases, and 11 bases lay in between. Germline values: CDR1 MNHEY, CDR2 SVGAGI. The CDR3 loop reads CASSYGQIYTDTQYF. CDR3 sequence (DNA): TGTGCCAGCAGTTACGGACAGATATACACAGATACGCAGTATTTT.

In its sample, this clone was seen once. The gene calls are TRBV6-5 and TRBJ1-1; possible D gene TRBD1, 6 bases. Germline CDR1 is MNHEY and CDR2 is SVGAGI. This CDR3 is 14 amino acids long. V lost 6 bases and J 0 bases, leaving 11 bases between the germline ends. This chain's CDR3 is CASSPQGLNTEAFF. The CDR3 nucleotides read TGTGCCAGCAGCCCTCAGGGGTTGAACACTGAAGCTTTCTTT.

This rearrangement joins TRBV2 to TRBJ1-5, with D perhaps TRBD1 (5 bases). This CDR3 comprises 15 residues. CDR1 is SNHLY and CDR2 is FYNNEI in the germline V gene. Between the trimmed V and J ends, which lost 6 bases and 0 bases, there was a span of 12 bases. The CDR3 loop is CASRVDSYSNQPQHF. The CDR3 DNA sequence: TGTGCCAGCAGAGTTGACAGTTATAGCAATCAGCCCCAGCATTTT.

This chain links TRBV29-1 with TRBJ2-7; D possibly corresponds to TRBD1 (5 bases). Germline CDR1 is SQVTM and CDR2 is ANQGSEA. Trimming shortened V by 4 bases and J by 4 bases, and 14 bases separated the two germline ends. The CDR3 is made up of 13 amino acids. CDR3 amino acids: CSVVLGVGYEQYF. The CDR3 DNA sequence: TGCAGCGTTGTCTTAGGGGTTGGGTACGAGCAGTACTTC.

The chain links TRBV5-1 to TRBJ1-1; no clear D. Per the germline V gene, CDR1 is SGHRS and CDR2 is YFSETQ. This CDR3 has 14 amino acids. Trimming pared 1 base from V and 0 bases from J, leaving 7 bases between. The chain's CDR3 is CASSLSSVNTEAFF. The CDR3 DNA reads TGCGCCAGCAGCTTGAGTTCGGTGAACACTGAAGCTTTCTTT.

The J gene is TRBJ1-1, the V gene TRBV5-1; TRBD1 agrees at 7 bases. Germline assignment: CDR1 SGHRS and CDR2 YFSETQ. V shed 5 bases and J 2 bases; nucleotides not matched to a gene: 3. This CDR3 is built from 13 residues. The CDR3: CASRGTVNTEAFF. The DNA for the CDR3 is TGCGCCAGCAGAGGGACAGTCAACACTGAAGCTTTCTTT.

This chain connects TRBV7-9 to TRBJ1-5, with TRBD1 as a possible D gene (6 bases). V lost 5 bases and J lost 4, with 15 bases in between. The CDR3 covers 15 residues. The germline V gene encodes CDR1 SEHNR and CDR2 FQNEAQ (reference sequence). This CDR3 is CASSPPGHVNQPQHF. The CDR3 nucleotides read TGTGCCAGCAGCCCTCCGGGACACGTAAATCAGCCCCAGCATTTT.

This clone appeared a few times. The rearrangement links TRBV5-1 to TRBJ1-3; D perhaps matches TRBD1 (6 bases). The CDR3 is 14 residues long. Germline loops: CDR1 SGHRS, CDR2 YFSETQ. Deletions cut 4 bases from V and 1 base from J, with 9 bases between. CDR3 sequence reads: CASSNTGSGNTIYF. In DNA form, the CDR3 reads TGCGCCAGCAGCAATACAGGGTCTGGAAACACCATATATTTT.